The present T cell receptor (beta chain) was sequenced within a study of T cells after yellow fever vaccination. Findings and caveats of the study: FACS-sorted repertoires might harbor abundant contaminating clonotypes from the bulk population.

Details on this clonotype: Its antigen is not identified.

MiXCR, applied by TCRdb to the 5' RACE reads, yields one record per CDR3 protein. The table has roughly 250,000 distinct CDR3 sequences, 10% to 15% seen once. The material sequenced was CD4+ T cells sorted from PBMCs, taken 45 days after the yellow fever booster vaccination. This receptor was identified in a man aged 25-45 years who received the YFV17D yellow fever vaccine.

The CDR3 loop is CASSESGISDTQYF. The CDR3 bases are TGCGCCAGCAGTGAGTCGGGGATTTCAGATACGCAGTATTTT. The J gene is TRBJ2-3, the V gene TRBV10-2; no reliable D call. The CDR3 has 14 amino acids. The germline V gene encodes CDR1 WSHSY and CDR2 SAAADI. Trimming shortened V by 0 bases and J by 4 bases, and 8 bases separated the two germline ends.